This T cell receptor beta chain was recovered during a study of identical twins. This CDR3 spans 13 amino acids. Trimming stripped 8 bases from V and 9 bases from J, with 14 bases between. Per the germline V gene, CDR1 is ENHRY and CDR2 is SYGVKD. Using its own MiXCR run on the 5' RACE reads, TCRdb lists one record per CDR3 protein. The sample lists some 760,000 distinct CDR3 sequences; 15% to 20% were seen once. The same sample was also used in a study of T cells expressing NK-cell markers. In that study: In a group of 5 or 6 donors, dominant NKG2C+ clonotypes represented roughly 1.0-7.0% of CD8+ T cells.

This TCR derives from a woman aged 18-29 years in good health. The sample comprised PBMCs. The chain recombines TRBV10-3 with TRBJ1-6; D not certain. As DNA, the CDR3 is TGTGCCATCGGAGATGGGAGAACTTCACCCCTCCACTTT. This sequence encodes CAIGDGRTSPLHF.